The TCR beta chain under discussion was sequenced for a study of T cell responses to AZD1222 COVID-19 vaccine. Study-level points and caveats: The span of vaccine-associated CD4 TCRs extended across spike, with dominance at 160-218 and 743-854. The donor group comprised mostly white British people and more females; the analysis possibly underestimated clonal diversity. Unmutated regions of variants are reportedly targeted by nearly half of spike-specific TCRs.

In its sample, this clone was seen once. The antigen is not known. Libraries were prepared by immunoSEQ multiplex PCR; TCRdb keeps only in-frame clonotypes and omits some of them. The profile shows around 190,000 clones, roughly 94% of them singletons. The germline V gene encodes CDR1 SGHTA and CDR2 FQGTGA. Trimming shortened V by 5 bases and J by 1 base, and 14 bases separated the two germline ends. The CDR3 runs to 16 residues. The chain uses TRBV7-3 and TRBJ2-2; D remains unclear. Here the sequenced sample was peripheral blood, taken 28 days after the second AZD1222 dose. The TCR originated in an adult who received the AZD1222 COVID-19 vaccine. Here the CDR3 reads CASSPHPGQNTGELFF. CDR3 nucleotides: TGTGCCAGCAGCCCCCATCCCGGGCAGAACACCGGGGAGCTGTTTTTT.